This is a list of T cell receptor beta chains from one sample in a study of beta chain features in type 1 diabetes. Profiling relied on immunoSEQ multiplex PCR, and the TCRdb table lists in-frame clones only, not all of them. The table includes over 300,000 clones, around 9% detected once. Sequencing input: central memory CD4+ T cells from blood. These receptor sequences come from a young man with type 1 diabetes. The CDR3 runs from the conserved cysteine through the conserved F or W. Clone size is stated in some rows and not others, as once, few, many or a class when expanded.

v_call,clone_size,j_call,cdr3_aa
TRBV5-1,few,TRBJ1-1,CASSSGTGQTLMAFF
TRBV10-2,many,TRBJ1-1,CASSQQGAGEAFF
TRBV10-3,few,TRBJ2-7,CAISVGRLTYEQYF
TRBV5-1,few,TRBJ2-1,CASSWGDSFTGNEQFF
TRBV7-6,few,TRBJ1-3,CASSLEQAGNTIYF
TRBV4-3,few,TRBJ2-7,CASSQGGTPQYEQYF
TRBV5-1,few,TRBJ2-1,CASSLMASTGSYNEQFF
TRBV18,-,TRBJ2-3,CASSPGRGQDTQYF
TRBV4-3,-,TRBJ1-1,CASSQDYKGNTEAFF
TRBV4-3,-,TRBJ2-1,CASSQGTAPGQQFF
TRBV6-1,few,TRBJ2-7,CASSDPRQGLGSYEQYF
TRBV29-1,few,TRBJ2-7,CSAGGGSYEQYF